These 27 T cell receptor beta chains share one sample of origin, sequenced in a study of blood T cells in healthy people across ages. The authors ran a second PCR of 7 to 11 cycles using a sample-barcoded 5' primer and a J-beta primer mix. Via MiXCR, TCRdb re-called the 5' RACE reads, giving one row per CDR3 protein. The data show approximately 1.5 million distinct CDR3 sequences, 34% seen once. The sample consisted of blood. The receptors shown here come from a woman in her twenties or thirties in good health.

This clonotype was detected ten times or more. The chain has TRBV10-3 and TRBJ2-5; 7 bases map to TRBD2. The CDR3 runs to 13 residues. Germline loops: CDR1 ENHRY, CDR2 SYGVKD. The DNA for the CDR3 is TGTGCGACCAAGGGAGGGCCGGAGGAGACCCAGTACTTC. As protein: CATKGGPEETQYF.

The rearrangement links TRBV20-1 to TRBJ2-1, with D perhaps TRBD2 (6 bases). The CDR3 runs 14 residues. Trimming removed 8 bases at V and 6 bases at J, with 20 bases between. The germline CDR1 and CDR2 sequences are DFQATT and SNEGSKA (reference sequence). The CDR3 protein is CSSGRGVRGNEQFF. Written as DNA, the CDR3 is TGCAGTTCAGGGCGAGGGGTGCGGGGCAATGAGCAGTTCTTC.

A note on this clonotype: A much larger clonotype is one base distant, so this may be a read error. CDR3 loop: CSVVTVPRGTQYF. In DNA, the CDR3 is TGCAGCGTTGTGACAGTCCCTCGCGGGACCCAGTACTTC. The rearrangement joins TRBV29-1 to TRBJ2-5; the D gene is possibly TRBD1 (5 bases). Germline CDR1 and CDR2: SQVTM and ANQGSEA. Trimming left V 4 bases short and J 7 bases short, with 16 bases between. There are 13 residues in the CDR3.

Notes on this clonotype: A read error may explain this, as a much larger clone is one base away. The chain carries TRBV7-9 and TRBJ2-3; 8 positions agree with TRBD1. This CDR3 contains 14 residues. Germline V lookup: CDR1 SEHNR, CDR2 FQNEAQ (reference sequence). The CDR3 DNA reads TGTGCCAGCAGCGGGACAGGTAGCACAGGTACGCAGTATTTT. Its translation: CASSGTGSTGTQYF.

This clonotype turned up a few times. The CDR3 region has the DNA TGTGCCAGCAGTTATGGAGGACAGGGCTACGAGCAGTACTTC. The encoded protein is CASSYGGQGYEQYF. The chain has TRBV5-5 and TRBJ2-7; 8 bases agree with TRBD1. With V trimmed by 5 bases and J by 3 bases, 7 bases remained unmatched. This CDR3 has 14 amino acids. Germline assignment: CDR1 SGHKS and CDR2 YYEKEE (reference sequence).

About this clonotype itself: The junction departs from germline at one end; a sequencing error may be responsible. The J gene is TRBJ2-3, the V gene TRBV6-4; 8 bases line up with TRBD2. This CDR3 contains 15 residues. Germline CDR1 and CDR2: MRHNA and SNTAGT. In DNA, the CDR3 is TGTGCCAACAGTGCACAAGCGGGGGCCCCAGATACGCAGTATTTT. This sequence encodes CANSAQAGAPDTQYF.

The chain recombines TRBV9 with TRBJ2-5; D gene unclear. TRBJ2-7 matches the DNA end more closely, so the J call is doubtful. Germline V gives CDR1 SGDLS, CDR2 YYNGEE. This CDR3 comprises 15 residues. The CDR3 bases are TGTGCCAGCAGCGTAGATCAGGCAGTTTACTACGAGCAGTACTTC. This codes for CASSVDQAVYYEQYF.

The chain uses TRBV15 and TRBJ2-7; no clear D. The CDR3 has 16 residues. V lost 0 bases to trimming and J lost 3 bases, with 15 bases between them. Germline V gene sequence: CDR1 LNHNV, CDR2 YYDKDF (reference sequence). The CDR3 reads CATSRDPGGSFYEQYF. CDR3 DNA sequence: TGTGCCACCAGCAGAGATCCAGGCGGATCTTTCTACGAGCAGTACTTC. The full variable domain, with the rest looked up from reference TRBV15 and TRBJ2-7, is DAMVIQNPRYQVTQFGKPVTLSCSQTLNHNVMYWYQQKSSQAPKLLFHYYDKDFNNEADTPDNFQSRRPNTSFCFLDIRSPGLGDTAMYLCATSRDPGGSFYEQYFGPGTRLTVT.

The J gene is TRBJ2-1, the V gene TRBV6-1; tentative D call: TRBD2 (6 bases). The CDR3 has 16 amino acids. Trimming removed 3 bases at V and 6 bases at J, with 18 bases between. Germline V lookup: CDR1 MNHNS, CDR2 SASEGT. CDR3 loop: CASSDFWRGESNEQFF. CDR3 in DNA: TGTGCCAGCAGTGACTTCTGGCGGGGCGAGAGCAATGAGCAGTTCTTC.

This clonotype has just a few counts. The rearrangement joins TRBV20-1 to TRBJ2-3; 8 bases line up with TRBD2. Looked up from germline, CDR1 is DFQATT and CDR2 is SNEGSKA (reference sequence). V lost 0 bases, J lost 5 bases, and 7 bases stayed unmatched. The length of the CDR3 is 15 residues. The CDR3 DNA sequence: TGCAGTGCTAGAGATAGCGGGGCCGTTCGAGATACGCAGTATTTT. Its protein is CSARDSGAVRDTQYF.

V is TRBV27 and J is TRBJ2-1; TRBD1 matches 9 bases. Germline V gives CDR1 MNHEY, CDR2 SMNVEV (reference sequence). The V segment lost 7 bases and the J segment 6 bases; nucleotides outside the gene matches: 10. The CDR3 is made up of 15 amino acids. CDR3 residues: CASNPTGGLVNEQFF. CDR3 sequence (DNA): TGTGCCAGCAACCCTACAGGGGGCCTTGTCAATGAGCAGTTCTTC.

This clonotype turned up a few times. The chain links TRBV29-1 to TRBJ1-2; D uncertain. The CDR3 has 16 amino acids. V lost 3 bases to trimming and J lost 1 base, with 18 bases between them. In germline, CDR1 is SQVTM, CDR2 ANQGSEA. The CDR3 region is CSVENRGRSYNYGYTF. CDR3 bases: TGCAGCGTTGAGAATCGCGGCAGGTCGTATAACTATGGCTACACCTTC.

The chain recombines TRBV20-1 with TRBJ2-7; 7 bases are a match to TRBD2. The J segment lost 2 bases and the V segment lost 2 bases, leaving 6 bases of the junction unmatched. Germline V lookup: CDR1 DFQATT, CDR2 SNEGSKA (reference sequence). The CDR3 length is 14 residues. Here the CDR3 reads CSARTRDYPYEQYF. The DNA of the CDR3 is TGCAGTGCTAGAACTCGGGACTACCCCTACGAGCAGTACTTC.

V usage is TRBV18 and J usage is TRBJ2-5, with 10 positions matching TRBD2. There are 15 residues in the CDR3. The V segment lost 1 base and the J segment 3 bases; nucleotides outside the gene matches: 2. The germline V gene encodes CDR1 KGHSH and CDR2 LQKENI. The CDR3 spells CASSPRLAGEETQYF. The CDR3 DNA reads as TGTGCCAGCTCACCACGGCTAGCGGGGGAAGAGACCCAGTACTTC.

This clonotype was observed a few times. CDR3 nucleotides: TGCAGTGCTAGTGAGTTTACGACTAGCGGCTCCTACGAGCAGTACTTC. It codes for CSASEFTTSGSYEQYF. The genes are TRBV20-1 and TRBJ2-7; 9 positions match TRBD2. Trimming cost V 3 bases and J 0 bases; bases outside gene matches: 9. Germline lookup yields CDR1 DFQATT and CDR2 SNEGSKA (reference sequence). CDR3 length: 16 amino acids.

The chain is built from TRBV5-6 and TRBJ2-5; D is possibly TRBD2 (7 bases). CDR1 is SGHDT and CDR2 is YYEEEE in the germline V gene. This CDR3 has 16 amino acids. Deletions cut 1 base from V and 11 bases from J, with 24 bases between. The CDR3 region is CASSLWGGRTSNEQYF. The CDR3 DNA reads as TGTGCCAGCAGCTTGTGGGGGGGGCGGACAAGTAATGAGCAGTACTTC.

The sample holds a few counts of this clonotype. The chain combines TRBV20-1 with TRBJ2-7; D gene uncertain. Trimming took off 7 bases at V and 4 bases at J, with 8 bases between the two ends. The germline gives CDR1 DFQATT, CDR2 SNEGSKA (reference sequence). The CDR3 loop spans 10 amino acids. In nucleotides, the CDR3 is TGCAGTGTAACTTCTTACGAGCAGTACTTC. This sequence encodes CSVTSYEQYF.

There are many counts of this clonotype. The V call is TRBV3-1, the J call TRBJ2-5, with D uncertain. CDR3 size: 16 residues. V lost 0 bases to trimming and J lost 1 base, with 12 bases between them. Germline V lookup: CDR1 LGHDT, CDR2 YNNKEL (reference sequence). The CDR3 is CASSQEVGGFQETQYF. In DNA, the CDR3 is TGTGCCAGCAGCCAAGAGGTGGGCGGATTCCAAGAGACCCAGTACTTC.

This clonotype occurred a few times. The gene calls are TRBV20-1 and TRBJ1-6, with D perhaps matching TRBD1 (5 bases). This CDR3 contains 17 residues. Germline V lookup: CDR1 DFQATT, CDR2 SNEGSKA (reference sequence). V shed 0 bases and J shed 0 bases, with 12 bases lying between them. The CDR3 protein is CSARDGGSRSYNSPLHF. In DNA, the CDR3 is TGCAGTGCTAGAGATGGGGGGTCCCGCTCCTATAATTCACCCCTCCACTTT.

The chain couples TRBV2 to TRBJ1-1; weak D call: TRBD1 (6 bases). V dropped 5 bases and J dropped 4 bases, with 17 bases sitting between them. Germline-derived CDR1 and CDR2 are SNHLY and FYNNEI. The length of the CDR3 is 15 residues. CDR3 nucleotides: TGTGCCAGCAGTATATCAGGGTTAGGGGGCACTGAAGCTTTCTTT. It codes for CASSISGLGGTEAFF.

The chain employs TRBV4-2 and TRBJ2-3, with 9 bases that match TRBD2. The junction had 3 bases not matched to a gene; V was cut back by 0 bases and J by 2 bases. The CDR3 is 16 residues long. Germline CDR1 LGHNA, CDR2 YNFKEQ. CDR3 DNA sequence: TGTGCCAGCAGCCAAGATAGCGGGAGCGACACAGATACGCAGTATTTT. Translated: CASSQDSGSDTDTQYF.

V gene TRBV7-9 combines with J gene TRBJ2-5; D unresolved. The DNA end favors TRBJ2-1, so the J call may be wrong. The germline gives CDR1 SEHNR, CDR2 FQNEAQ (reference sequence). There are 14 residues in the CDR3. In DNA form, the CDR3 reads TGTGCCAGCAGCTTTCCGGGTCGACAAGAGACCCAGTTCTTC. It yields the protein CASSFPGRQETQFF.

The V gene is TRBV18, the J gene TRBJ2-7; 10 bases align to TRBD2. Germline loops: CDR1 KGHSH, CDR2 LQKENI. CDR3 length equals 13 residues. The V gene end was trimmed by 5 bases and the J gene end by 4 bases; junction bases not matched to a gene: 2. The CDR3 DNA is TGTGCCAGCTCAAATAGCGGGAGGTACGAGCAGTACTTC. This translates into CASSNSGRYEQYF.

The chain carries TRBV28 and TRBJ1-2; D unresolved. Trimming took 8 bases from V and 2 from J, leaving 18 bases between them. CDR3 size: 15 residues. CDR1 and CDR2 (germline): MDHEN, SYDVKM. CDR3 amino acids: CASFRHARANYGYTF. Here the CDR3 DNA reads TGTGCCAGCTTCCGCCACGCTCGGGCCAACTATGGCTACACCTTC.

This clonotype was seen only a few times. This chain uses TRBV11-1 with TRBJ2-1; possibly TRBD2 for D (6 bases). The CDR3 totals 15 residues. Germline CDR1 reads SGHAT; CDR2 reads FQDESV (reference sequence). V was trimmed by 1 base and J by 8 bases, leaving 15 bases between them. CDR3 sequence (DNA): TGTGCCAGCAGCTTAGGTGGCAGGGACTTGGATGAGCAGTTCTTC. It translates to CASSLGGRDLDEQFF.

There are a few counts of this clonotype. This rearrangement joins TRBV3-1 to TRBJ2-5; the D is unclear. The CDR3 covers 14 residues. The V gene lost 4 bases and the J gene lost 2 bases, with 11 bases spanning the gap. Germline values: CDR1 LGHDT, CDR2 YNNKEL (reference sequence). CDR3 protein: CASSPESSQETQYF. The CDR3 bases are TGTGCCAGCAGCCCCGAATCTAGTCAAGAGACCCAGTACTTC.

J is TRBJ1-1 and V is TRBV29-1, with 10 bases matching TRBD1. The V gene end was trimmed by 2 bases and the J gene end by 5 bases; junction bases not matched to a gene: 2. Germline CDR1 and CDR2: SQVTM and ANQGSEA. This CDR3 comprises 13 residues. The DNA of the CDR3 is TGCAGCGTTGAACGGGACAGGGGAACTGAAGCTTTCTTT. It is translated as CSVERDRGTEAFF.